This TCR beta chain was sequenced in a study of cytomegalovirus exposure and HLA in healthy donors. This CDR3 has 14 residues. J gave up 10 bases and V 2 bases, and 8 bases lay outside the gene matches. Germline V gene sequence: CDR1 KGHSH, CDR2 LQKENI. Regarding the study as a whole: The investigators catalogued about 170 TCR beta chains as cytomegalovirus-associated. Later analysis suggested links between common viral pathogens and several top significant clusters. TCR association rates varied by HLA locus in a later analysis, with DRB1 highest and HLA-C lowest. TCR beta sequences reportedly predicted the HLA-A and HLA-B alleles of most subjects accurately.

This clone has more than one count but fewer than ten. Antigen unknown. Researchers ran the PCR with 60 Vbeta and 13 Jbeta primers. Assay: immunoSEQ multiplex PCR; the TCRdb copy retains only in-frame clones and omits some. The sample contains 95,000 to 150,000 clones, roughly 72% of which appear only once. Sequenced input: PBMCs. J is TRBJ1-1 and V is TRBV18; TRBD1 agrees at 9 bases. The receptor comes from a man aged 35 to 55 in good health and CMV-seropositive. For the CDR3, the DNA is TGTGCCAGCTCACCAAGCGGACAGGGGAGCGTAGCTTTCTTT. Residues: CASSPSGQGSVAFF.